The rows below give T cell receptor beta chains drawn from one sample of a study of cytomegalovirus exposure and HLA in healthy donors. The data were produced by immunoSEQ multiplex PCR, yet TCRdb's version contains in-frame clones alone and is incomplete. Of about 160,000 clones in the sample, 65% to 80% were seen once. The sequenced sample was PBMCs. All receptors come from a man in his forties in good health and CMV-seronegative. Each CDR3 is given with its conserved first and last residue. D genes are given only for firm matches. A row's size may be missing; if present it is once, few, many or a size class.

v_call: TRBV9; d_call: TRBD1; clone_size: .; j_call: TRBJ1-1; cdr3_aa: CASSVAGGFTEAFF; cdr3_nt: TGTGCCAGCAGCGTAGCAGGGGGTTTCACTGAAGCCTTCTTT
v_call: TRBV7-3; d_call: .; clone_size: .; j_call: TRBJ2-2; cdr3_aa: CASSLRETWRGPNTGELFF; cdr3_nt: TGTGCCAGCAGCTTGAGGGAGACTTGGCGGGGGCCGAACACCGGGGAGCTGTTTTTT
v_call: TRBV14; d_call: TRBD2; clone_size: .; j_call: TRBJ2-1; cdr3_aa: CASSQQTSREQFF; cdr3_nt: TGTGCCAGCAGCCAGCAGACTAGCAGGGAGCAGTTCTTC
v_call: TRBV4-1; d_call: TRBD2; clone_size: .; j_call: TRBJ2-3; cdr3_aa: CASSQDGGRDTQYF; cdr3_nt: TGCGCCAGCAGCCAAGACGGGGGGAGAGATACGCAGTATTTT
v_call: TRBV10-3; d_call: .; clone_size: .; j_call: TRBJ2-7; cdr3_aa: CAISELKGAYEQYF; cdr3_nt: TGTGCCATCAGTGAGCTAAAGGGGGCCTACGAGCAGTACTTC
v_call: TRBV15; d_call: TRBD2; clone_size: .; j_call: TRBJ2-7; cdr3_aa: CATSTWTSGVYEQYF; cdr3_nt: TGTGCCACCAGCACCTGGACTAGCGGGGTGTACGAGCAGTACTTC
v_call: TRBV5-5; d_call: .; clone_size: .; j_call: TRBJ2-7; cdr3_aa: CASSVDNYEQYF; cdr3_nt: TGTGCCAGCAGCGTTGACAACTACGAGCAGTACTTC
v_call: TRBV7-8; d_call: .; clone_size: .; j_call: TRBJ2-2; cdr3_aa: CASSLWTRHTGELFF; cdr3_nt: TGTGCCAGCAGCTTATGGACAAGGCACACCGGGGAGCTGTTTTTT
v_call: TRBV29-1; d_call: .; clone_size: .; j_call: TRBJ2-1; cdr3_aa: CSVGGDSFSNEQFF; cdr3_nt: TGCAGCGTTGGGGGGGACTCTTTCTCCAATGAGCAGTTCTTC
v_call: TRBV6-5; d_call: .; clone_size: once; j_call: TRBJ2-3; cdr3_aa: CASSLRTGLADTQYF; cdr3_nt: TGTGCCAGCAGTTTGAGAACAGGGTTGGCAGATACGCAGTATTTT
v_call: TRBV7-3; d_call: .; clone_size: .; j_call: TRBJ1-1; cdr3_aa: CASSLIGGNTEAFF; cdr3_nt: TGTGCCAGCAGCTTAATAGGGGGGAACACTGAAGCTTTCTTT
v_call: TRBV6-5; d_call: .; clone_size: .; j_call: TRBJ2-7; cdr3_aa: CASSSRGQYYEQYF; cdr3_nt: TGTGCCAGCAGTTCCCGGGGTCAATACTACGAGCAGTACTTC
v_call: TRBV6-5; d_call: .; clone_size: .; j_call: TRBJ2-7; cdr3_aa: CASSATRDSPGEQYF; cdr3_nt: TGTGCCAGCAGTGCCACCCGGGACTCTCCGGGGGAGCAGTACTTC
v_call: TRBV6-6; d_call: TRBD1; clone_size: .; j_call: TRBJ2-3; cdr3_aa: CASSYSGTGTDTQYF; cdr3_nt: TGTGCCAGCAGTTACTCAGGGACAGGCACAGATACGCAGTATTTT
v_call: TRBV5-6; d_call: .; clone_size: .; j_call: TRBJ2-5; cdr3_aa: CASSLPVETQYF; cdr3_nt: TGTGCCAGCAGCCTACCCGTGGAGACCCAGTACTTC
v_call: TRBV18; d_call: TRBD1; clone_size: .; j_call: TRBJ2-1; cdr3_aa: CASSPPTGQGNNEQFF; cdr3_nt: TGTGCCAGCTCACCACCGACAGGACAGGGGAACAATGAGCAGTTCTTC
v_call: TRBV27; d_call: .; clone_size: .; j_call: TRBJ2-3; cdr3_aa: CASSLLGTDTQYF; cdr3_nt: TGTGCCAGCAGTTTACTCGGCACAGATACGCAGTATTTT
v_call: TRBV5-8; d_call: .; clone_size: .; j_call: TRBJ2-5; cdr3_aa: CASSLSVPEETQYF; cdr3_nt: TGTGCCAGCAGCTTGTCTGTCCCAGAAGAGACCCAGTACTTC
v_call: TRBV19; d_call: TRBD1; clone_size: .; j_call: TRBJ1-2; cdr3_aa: CASSETGDGGYGYTF; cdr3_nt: TGTGCCAGTAGCGAGACAGGGGACGGCGGTTATGGCTACACCTTC
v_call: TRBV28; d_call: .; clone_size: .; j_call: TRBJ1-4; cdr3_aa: CASSSGLEKLFF; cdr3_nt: TGTGCCAGCAGTTCAGGGTTGGAAAAACTGTTTTTT
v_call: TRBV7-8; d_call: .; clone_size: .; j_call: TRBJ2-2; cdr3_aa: CASSLRSTGELFF; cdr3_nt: TGTGCCAGCAGCCTAAGATCGACCGGGGAGCTGTTTTTT
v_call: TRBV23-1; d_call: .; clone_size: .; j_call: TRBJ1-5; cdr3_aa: CASSQSPRGNQPQHF; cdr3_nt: TGCGCCAGCAGTCAATCGCCCAGGGGCAATCAGCCCCAGCATTTT
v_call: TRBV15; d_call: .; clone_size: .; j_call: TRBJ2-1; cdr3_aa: CATSRVAAPYNEQFF; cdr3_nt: TGTGCCACCAGCAGAGTAGCGGCACCGTACAATGAGCAGTTCTTC
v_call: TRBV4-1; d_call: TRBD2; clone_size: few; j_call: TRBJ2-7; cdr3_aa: CASSQETGGSSYEQYF; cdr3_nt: TGCGCCAGCAGCCAGGAAACGGGGGGGAGCTCCTACGAGCAGTACTTC
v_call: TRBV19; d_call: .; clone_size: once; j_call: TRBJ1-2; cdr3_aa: CASSPVNYGYTF; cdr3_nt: TGTGCCAGTAGTCCGGTAAACTATGGCTACACCTTC
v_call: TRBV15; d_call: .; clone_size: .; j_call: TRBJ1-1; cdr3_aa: CATTKGYTEAFF; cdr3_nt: TGTGCCACCACCAAGGGGTACACTGAAGCTTTCTTT
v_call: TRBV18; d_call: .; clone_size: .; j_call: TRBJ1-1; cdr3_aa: CASSPLPGFKSTEAFF; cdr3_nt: TGTGCCAGCTCACCACTACCGGGGTTTAAAAGCACTGAAGCTTTCTTT
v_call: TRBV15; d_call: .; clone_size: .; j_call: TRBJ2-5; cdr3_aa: CATSRGGPETQYF; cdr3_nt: TGTGCCACCAGCAGAGGAGGGCCGGAGACCCAGTACTTC
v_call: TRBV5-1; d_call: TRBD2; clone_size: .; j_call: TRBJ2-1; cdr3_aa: CASSSSGSYNEQFF; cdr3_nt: TGCGCCAGCAGCTCTAGCGGGAGCTACAATGAGCAGTTCTTC
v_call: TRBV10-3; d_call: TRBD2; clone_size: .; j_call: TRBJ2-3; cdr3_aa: CAIRGASGGADGTDTQYF; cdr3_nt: TGTGCCATCAGAGGGGCTAGCGGGGGGGCCGATGGCACAGATACGCAGTATTTT
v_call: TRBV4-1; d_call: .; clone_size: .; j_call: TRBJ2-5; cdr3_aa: CASSQDRTKETQYF; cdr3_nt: TGCGCCAGCAGCCAAGATAGGACTAAAGAGACCCAGTACTTC
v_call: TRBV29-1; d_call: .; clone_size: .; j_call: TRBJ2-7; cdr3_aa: CSVEDARSEQYF; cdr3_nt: TGCAGCGTTGAAGATGCACGGTCCGAGCAGTACTTC
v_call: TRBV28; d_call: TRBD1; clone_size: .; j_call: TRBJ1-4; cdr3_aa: CASSLTGGGGNEKLFF; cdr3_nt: TGTGCCAGCAGCCTGACAGGGGGAGGGGGGAATGAAAAACTGTTTTTT
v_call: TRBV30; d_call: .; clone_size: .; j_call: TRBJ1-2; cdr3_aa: CAFSGNGYTF; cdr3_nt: TGTGCCTTCTCGGGGAATGGCTACACCTTC
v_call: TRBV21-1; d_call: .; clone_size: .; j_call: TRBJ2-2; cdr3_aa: CASLTGVRGSTGELFF; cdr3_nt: TGTGCCAGCCTTACGGGCGTAAGGGGGTCCACCGGGGAGCTGTTTTTT
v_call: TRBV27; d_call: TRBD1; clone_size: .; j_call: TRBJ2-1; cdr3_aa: CASRDRGTYNEQFF; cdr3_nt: TGTGCCAGCCGGGACAGGGGTACCTACAATGAGCAGTTCTTC
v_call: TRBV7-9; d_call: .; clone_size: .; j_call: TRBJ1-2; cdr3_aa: CASSSEYGYTF; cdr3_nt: TGTGCCAGCAGCTCGGAGTATGGCTACACCTTC
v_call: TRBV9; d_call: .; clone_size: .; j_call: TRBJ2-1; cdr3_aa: CASSAGLPLYNEQFF; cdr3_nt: TGTGCCAGCAGCGCAGGACTACCTCTCTACAATGAGCAGTTCTTC
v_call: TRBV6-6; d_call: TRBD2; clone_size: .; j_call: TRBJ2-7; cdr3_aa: CASRLLAGLTYEQYF; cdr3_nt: TGTGCCAGCAGGCTACTAGCGGGGCTAACCTACGAGCAGTACTTC
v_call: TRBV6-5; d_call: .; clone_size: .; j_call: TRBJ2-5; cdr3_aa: CASRVRGQGQETQYF; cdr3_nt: TGTGCCAGCAGAGTGCGGGGCCAGGGACAAGAGACCCAGTACTTC
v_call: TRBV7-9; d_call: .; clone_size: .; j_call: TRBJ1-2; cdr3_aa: CASSLLPWEANYGYTF; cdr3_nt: TGTGCCAGCAGCTTATTACCTTGGGAGGCTAACTATGGCTACACCTTC
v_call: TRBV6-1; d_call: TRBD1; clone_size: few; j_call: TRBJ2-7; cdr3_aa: CASGTGDSYEQYF; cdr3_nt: TGTGCCAGCGGGACAGGGGATTCCTACGAGCAGTACTTC
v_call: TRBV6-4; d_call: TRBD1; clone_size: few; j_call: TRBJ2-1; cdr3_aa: CASSDDTGADEQFF; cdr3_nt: TGTGCCAGCAGTGACGATACAGGGGCCGATGAGCAGTTCTTC
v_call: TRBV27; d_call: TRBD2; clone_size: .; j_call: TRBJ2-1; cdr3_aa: CASRTILAGGPNEQFF; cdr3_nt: TGTGCCAGCAGGACTATACTAGCGGGGGGGCCCAATGAGCAGTTCTTC
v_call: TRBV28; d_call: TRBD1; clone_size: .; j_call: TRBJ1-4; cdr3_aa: CASSTTGVWEKLFF; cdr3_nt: TGTGCCAGCAGTACGACAGGGGTTTGGGAAAAACTGTTTTTT